This T cell receptor beta chain was sequenced in a study of response to subunit inactivated influenza vaccine. TCRdb re-derived calls from the RT-PCR reads in MiXCR, one entry per CDR3 protein. The sample holds 700,000 to 800,000 distinct CDR3 sequences, less than 20% seen once. Study observations and caveats: That few new T cells are recruited by each seasonal influenza vaccination was the authors' suggestion.

Of note for this clonotype: The antigen is unknown.

This CDR3 has 16 amino acids. Germline-derived CDR1 and CDR2 are MNHEY and SMNVEV (reference sequence). Trimming shortened V by 4 bases and J by 2 bases, and 15 bases separated the two germline ends. This chain connects TRBV27 to TRBJ2-1; D gene unclear. The sequenced sample was PBMCs from blood, obtained about 5 days after vaccination. The clonotype originates from a man aged 50-59 years who received an inactivated influenza vaccine. The CDR3 bases are TGTGCCAGCAGTTCCCAGTTCTCATTAGCCTACAATGAGCAGTTCTTC. Encoded protein: CASSSQFSLAYNEQFF.